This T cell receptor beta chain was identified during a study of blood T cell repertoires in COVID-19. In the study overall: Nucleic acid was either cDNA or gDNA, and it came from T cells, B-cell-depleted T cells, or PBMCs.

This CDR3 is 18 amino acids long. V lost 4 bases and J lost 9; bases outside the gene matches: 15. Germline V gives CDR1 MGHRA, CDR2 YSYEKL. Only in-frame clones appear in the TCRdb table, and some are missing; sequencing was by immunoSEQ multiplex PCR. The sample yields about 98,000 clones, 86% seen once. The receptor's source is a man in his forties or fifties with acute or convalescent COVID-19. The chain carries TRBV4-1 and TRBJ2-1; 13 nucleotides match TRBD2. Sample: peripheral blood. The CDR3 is CASSRGLAGDRGYGEQFF. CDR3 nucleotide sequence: TGCGCCAGCAGCCGAGGACTAGCGGGAGATAGAGGATACGGTGAGCAGTTCTTC.